This T cell receptor beta chain was captured by sequencing in a study of human T cells and chemical hapten exposure. Each CDR3 protein is one row after TCRdb ran MiXCR on the RACE reads. This sample carries 350,000 or so distinct CDR3 sequences, 5.5% to 8% of them seen once, and the ten largest clones take 7.5% to 9%. Time point of the sample: patch test 1, 2 weeks after DPC sensitization. Regarding treatment: therapeutic diphenylcyclopropenone sensitization with weekly scalp DPC. This clonotype was detected a few times. This specimen was whole blood, taken in connection with sensitization to the hapten diphenylcyclopropenone (DPC). This clonotype was obtained from a woman aged 18 to 35 with alopecia areata. Some clones in this sample may be carry-over from other donors' samples.

The CDR3 protein is CASSLATQSSNSPLHF. For the CDR3, the DNA is TGCGCCAGCAGCTTGGCCACACAGAGCTCTAATTCACCCCTCCACTTT. The chain combines TRBV5-1 with TRBJ1-6; D not certain. This CDR3 has 16 residues. Trimming took 0 bases from V and 6 from J, leaving 13 bases between them. Germline lookup yields CDR1 SGHRS and CDR2 YFSETQ.